What follows are 11 T cell receptor beta chains derived from one specimen sequenced in a study of tumor and adjacent non-tumor tissue in lung cancer (dated by TCRdb to between 2017 and 2018). Preparation of the library involved multiplex PCR. Sequenced using an Illumina HiSeq 2500. Following protocols modified from ARM-PCR, the researchers constructed TCRbeta libraries through three rounds of nested PCR with primers (Table S4). Starting from the raw public reads, TCRdb applied fastp trimming at Q25, assembled clones with MiXCR and retained in-frame beta chains. Every entry covers one CDR3 protein and lists the most common genes and DNA from its rows. In this sample the table shows about 68,000 distinct CDR3 sequences, about three fifths of which occur a single time. 20% to 25% of the sample is held by the ten biggest clonotypes. RNA was isolated from bulk, unsorted tissue, and RNA quality was assessed with a NanoDrop ND-1000 and an Agilent 2100.

The sequencing sample was made of lung tumor tissue. The receptors derive from a man aged 50-60 years with non-small cell lung cancer.

The rearrangement joins TRBV10-3 to TRBJ1-2; a weak D match, TRBD1 (5 bases). Per the germline V gene, CDR1 is ENHRY and CDR2 is SYGVKD. The CDR3 loop spans 15 amino acids. The CDR3 DNA follows: TGTGGCACCAGTGAGTCGATGGGGCAGGTAGATGGCTACACCTTC. The encoded protein is CGTSESMGQVDGYTF.

This clonotype was counted ten times or more. The chain couples TRBV29-1 to TRBJ2-1; 11 bases match TRBD2. V shed 4 bases, J shed 12 bases, and the junction held 2 bases outside the gene matches. Per germline, CDR1 SQVTM and CDR2 ANQGSEA. This CDR3 contains 11 residues. For the CDR3, the DNA is TGCAGCGTTGGGCTAGCGGGAGGGCAGTTCTTC. Translating gives CSVGLAGGQFF.

Note on this clonotype: As the CDR3 is not closed by the conserved phenylalanine or tryptophan, this likely results from a read error. This chain connects TRBV29-1 to TRBJ2-4, with a possible D match to TRBD1 (6 bases). The CDR3 is 14 residues long. Germline V gene sequence: CDR1 SQVTM, CDR2 ANQGSEA. CDR3 sequence: CNVNAGVGKNIQYY. CDR3 in DNA: TGCAACGTCAACGCAGGGGTTGGCAAAAACATTCAGTACTAC.

Concerning this clonotype itself: Given a much more abundant clone one base away, this may be a read error. The genes are TRBV5-6 and TRBJ2-7; 9 bases align to TRBD1. CDR3 size: 15 residues. Germline lookup yields CDR1 SGHDT and CDR2 YYEEEE. CDR3 sequence (DNA): TGTGCCAGCAGCTTTACAGGGGGCCGTACCTACGAGCACTACTTC. Translation gives CASSFTGGRTYEHYF.

Remarks on this clonotype: This CDR3 fails to terminate in the conserved phenylalanine or tryptophan, so it likely reflects a read error. The gene calls are TRBV11-3 and TRBJ2-1; D not resolved. CDR1 is SGHNT, CDR2 YENEEA, per germline. The CDR3 loop spans 15 amino acids. Trimming shortened V by 1 base and J by 6 bases, and 13 bases separated the two germline ends. The CDR3 coding sequence is TGTGCCAGCAGCTTAGCGGTCCAGGCTGTCAATGAGCAGTTCTTG. Protein product: CASSLAVQAVNEQFL.

In regard to this clonotype: Being one base from a much bigger clone, this may be a read error. V and J are TRBV20-1 and TRBJ2-4; a weak D match, TRBD2 (7 bases). Looked up from germline, CDR1 is DFQATT and CDR2 is SNEGSKA (reference sequence). The CDR3 is 18 amino acids. The CDR3 coding sequence is TGCAGTGCTAGAGATCGGGGGGCAAGCGGAGAGGCCAAAGACATTCAGTACTTC. Amino acid sequence: CSARDRGASGEAKDIQYF.

As to this clonotype: A read error is possible here, since a much larger clone lies one base away. The chain links TRBV4-1 to TRBJ2-7, with TRBD2 matching 9 bases. V shed 0 bases and J 0 bases; nucleotides not matched to a gene: 9. The germline gives CDR1 MGHRA, CDR2 YSYEKL. The CDR3 is made up of 18 amino acids. This CDR3 is CASSQDMTSGTSSYEQYF. The CDR3 DNA reads as TGCGCCAGCAGCCAAGATATGACTAGCGGCACTAGCTCCTACGAGCAGTACTTC.

Ten or more counts support this clonotype. CDR3 nucleotide sequence: TGTGCCAGCAGACCTACTAGCGGGAGGGCCGATGAGCAGTTCTTC. This encodes CASRPTSGRADEQFF. This chain uses TRBV6-1 with TRBJ2-1; 13 positions agree with TRBD2. In germline, CDR1 is MNHNS, CDR2 SASEGT. Germline trimming cut 6 bases from V and 8 bases from J; bases unmatched to any gene: 7. CDR3 length: 15 amino acids.

As concerns this clonotype: A junction boundary mismatches the germline segment, possibly from a read error. The rearrangement uses TRBV28 and TRBJ2-3; 8 bases line up with TRBD1. Germline-derived CDR1 and CDR2 are MDHEN and SYDVKM. The CDR3 is made up of 15 amino acids. The CDR3 DNA sequence: TGTGCCAACAGTTTCCCGGACAGGGCAATAGATACGCAGTATTTT. It specifies CANSFPDRAIDTQYF.

The chain carries TRBV6-6 and TRBJ2-4, with a weak D call TRBD1 (6 bases). The CDR3 spans 15 residues. In germline, CDR1 is MNHNY, CDR2 SVGAGI (reference sequence). V shed 0 bases and J shed 8 bases, with 14 bases lying between them. CDR3 sequence reads: CASSYSMDSQDIQYF. CDR3 DNA: TGTGCCAGCAGTTACTCGATGGACAGTCAAGACATTCAGTACTTC.

This clonotype was seen at least ten times. The rearrangement uses TRBV28 and TRBJ2-7, with D perhaps TRBD1 (6 bases). The CDR3 totals 14 residues. V was cut by 5 bases and J by 2 bases, with 13 bases left in between. Germline V CDR1 and CDR2: MDHEN, SYDVKM. The CDR3 DNA reads as TGTGCCAGCAGTCCCACGGACAGAGCCTACGAGCAGTACTTC. Translating gives CASSPTDRAYEQYF.